These 20 T cell receptor beta chains originate from one sample sequenced in a study of CD8+ T cells in alopecia areata. The authors extracted RNA and reverse transcribed it into cDNA as the sequencing template. Profiling relied on immunoSEQ multiplex PCR, and the TCRdb table lists in-frame clones only, not all of them. This sample has some 190,000 clones, with roughly half found just once. Noted treatment: oral pan-JAK inhibitor, 5-10 mg twice daily. Sequenced material: CD8+ T cells sorted from blood, taken around week 54, from a patient treated with tofacitinib. All receptors derive from a human donor with alopecia areata.

J is TRBJ1-3 and V is TRBV29-1; D is uncertain. The V gene's germline CDR1 is SQVTM and CDR2 ANQGSEA. Trimming cost V 1 base and J 4 bases, with 5 bases left between them. The CDR3 totals 12 residues. The CDR3 protein is CSVEGRGNTIYF. In nucleotides, the CDR3 is TGCAGCGTTGAAGGCCGGGGAAACACCATATATTTT.

This chain connects TRBV7-3 to TRBJ1-2, with D possibly being TRBD1 (6 bases). CDR1 is SGHTA, CDR2 FQGTGA, per germline. The V gene lost 4 bases and the J gene lost 7 bases, with 13 bases spanning the gap. CDR3 length: 13 amino acids. The CDR3 DNA reads as TGTGCCAGCAGCTCGGACAGTAGAGGTGGCTACACCTTC. This gives the protein CASSSDSRGGYTF.

The V gene is TRBV5-4, the J gene TRBJ2-5; 10 nucleotides line up with TRBD2. Germline CDR1 reads SGHNT; CDR2 reads YYREEE (reference sequence). The CDR3 covers 16 residues. The junction had 10 bases not matched to a gene; V was cut back by 6 bases and J by 2 bases. The CDR3 region has the DNA TGTGCCAGCACCGACCTTAGCGGGGGGTCGCAAGAGACCCAGTACTTC. Translated, it gives CASTDLSGGSQETQYF.

The genes are TRBV11-2 and TRBJ2-1; no clear D gene. The CDR3 spans 12 residues. Germline V gene data show CDR1 as SGHAT and CDR2 as FQNNGV. Between the trimmed V and J ends, which lost 2 bases and 10 bases, there was a span of 9 bases. The CDR3 sequence: CASSLSGLEQFF. The CDR3, as DNA: TGTGCCAGCAGCTTATCCGGCCTAGAGCAGTTCTTC.

The CDR3 DNA sequence: TGTGCCTGGAGTACCAAGGGTAGGGGGTACACTGAAGCTTTCTTT. It codes for CAWSTKGRGYTEAFF. The chain carries TRBV30 and TRBJ1-1; tentatively, D is TRBD1 (6 bases). V lost 2 bases and J lost 3, with 16 bases in between. The CDR3 length is 15 residues. Germline values: CDR1 GTSNPN, CDR2 SVGIG (reference sequence).

This clone has a single count. The chain links TRBV6-1 to TRBJ2-7; no firm D call. The CDR3 is 12 residues long. The V and J ends lost 6 bases and 2 bases respectively, with 8 bases between them. From germline, CDR1 is MNHNS and CDR2 SASEGT. The CDR3 coding sequence is TGTGCCAGCAGCGGGCTAGCCTACGAGCAGTACTTC. Encoded protein: CASSGLAYEQYF.

The chain employs TRBV23-1 and TRBJ1-1; D unclear. TRBV23-1 has ORF status, its function being uncertain. The V end was cut by 2 bases, the J end by 6 bases, with 10 bases between. The CDR3 runs to 13 residues. The CDR3 loop reads CASSQAHRAEAFF. The CDR3 DNA is TGCGCCAGCAGTCAAGCTCATCGTGCTGAAGCTTTCTTT.

This clone was detected once. The chain joins TRBV27 to TRBJ2-3; TRBD2 matches 8 bases. CDR1 and CDR2 (germline): MNHEY, SMNVEV (reference sequence). After removal of 2 bases from V and 2 bases from J, the junction contained 3 bases not matched to a gene. The CDR3 is 15 amino acids. CDR3 in DNA: TGTGCCAGCAGTTTAGCGGGGGGTATCACAGATACGCAGTATTTT. Its protein product is CASSLAGGITDTQYF.

The rearrangement links TRBV27 to TRBJ2-3; a possible D gene is TRBD2 (5 bases). The CDR3 runs 13 residues. Trimming removed 3 bases from V and 2 bases from J, with 6 bases in between. Germline lookup yields CDR1 MNHEY and CDR2 SMNVEV (reference sequence). Written as DNA, the CDR3 is TGTGCCAGCAGTTTGGAGGTCACAGATACGCAGTATTTT. Protein product: CASSLEVTDTQYF.

The rearrangement uses TRBV7-9 and TRBJ1-4, with D perhaps TRBD1 (5 bases). The CDR3 runs to 15 residues. Germline-derived CDR1 and CDR2 are SEHNR and FQNEAQ (reference sequence). Between the trimmed V and J ends, which lost 2 bases and 6 bases, there was a span of 13 bases. Here the CDR3 reads CASSLLGRVDEKLFF. DNA of the CDR3: TGTGCCAGCAGCTTACTGGGCAGGGTCGATGAAAAACTGTTTTTT.

The chain recombines TRBV9 with TRBJ1-3; no firm D call. Germline V CDR1 and CDR2: SGDLS, YYNGEE. The CDR3 totals 16 residues. V lost 0 bases and J 0 bases, leaving 10 bases between the germline ends. The CDR3 DNA is TGTGCCAGCAGCGTAGGAGGGAGGCCCTCTGGAAACACCATATATTTT. Protein product: CASSVGGRPSGNTIYF.

J is TRBJ2-3 and V is TRBV7-2, with no clear D. Germline V gene lookup returns CDR1 SGHTA and CDR2 FQGNSA. CDR3 length equals 14 residues. V was shortened by 2 bases and J by 5 bases, with 11 bases between the two germline ends. CDR3 amino acids: CASSLRAGLDTQYF. The CDR3 DNA sequence: TGTGCCAGCAGCTTAAGGGCTGGGCTAGATACGCAGTATTTT.

This rearrangement joins TRBV5-1 to TRBJ2-5; possible D gene TRBD2, 7 bases. The last part of the DNA fits TRBJ2-7 better; the J call may be wrong. The CDR3 is made up of 15 amino acids. Germline-derived CDR1 and CDR2 are SGHRS and YFSETQ. The DNA of the CDR3 is TGCGCCAGCAGCTTGGGCGCGGGGGCAGAATACGAGCAGTACTTC. It encodes CASSLGAGAEYEQYF.

The V gene is TRBV6-5, the J gene TRBJ2-7, with 7 bases aligning to TRBD1. The CDR3 sequence is 15 residues long. J was trimmed by 3 bases and V by 2 bases; bases with no gene match: 7. Germline CDR1 is MNHEY and CDR2 is SVGAGI. CDR3 in amino acids: CASSYPAGGFYEQYF. In nucleotides, the CDR3 is TGTGCCAGCAGTTACCCGGCAGGGGGTTTCTACGAGCAGTACTTC.

CDR3 residues: CASSLKVEGQETQYF. The DNA of the CDR3 is TGTGCCAGCAGCTTAAAGGTGGAGGGCCAAGAGACCCAGTACTTC. The gene calls are TRBV7-9 and TRBJ2-5; a possible D gene is TRBD2 (6 bases). V was trimmed by 2 bases and J by 1 base, leaving 11 bases between them. The CDR3 spans 15 residues. Germline CDR1 is SEHNR and CDR2 is FQNEAQ (reference sequence).

The rearrangement uses TRBV19 and TRBJ2-2, with D possibly TRBD2 on 6 matching bases. The V gene lost 4 bases and the J gene lost 2 bases, with 11 bases spanning the gap. There are 15 residues in the CDR3. Germline V gives CDR1 LNHDA, CDR2 SQIVND (reference sequence). The CDR3 reads CASSSSGANTGELFF. The CDR3 DNA sequence: TGTGCCAGTAGTAGTAGCGGAGCTAACACCGGGGAGCTGTTTTTT.

V and J are TRBV11-2 and TRBJ1-1, with D perhaps TRBD1 (6 bases). This CDR3 comprises 18 residues. V dropped 0 bases and J dropped 0 bases, with 17 bases sitting between them. CDR1 is SGHAT and CDR2 is FQNNGV in the germline V gene. CDR3 in DNA: TGTGCCAGCAGCTTAGAGTCGTGGGACACCGAGATGAACACTGAAGCTTTCTTT. This sequence encodes CASSLESWDTEMNTEAFF.

The rearrangement joins TRBV27 to TRBJ2-7; TRBD2 matches 11 bases. Germline V gene data show CDR1 as MNHEY and CDR2 as SMNVEV (reference sequence). V shed 0 bases and J 6 bases; nucleotides not matched to a gene: 4. The CDR3 sequence is 15 residues long. CDR3 bases: TGTGCCAGCAGTTTATCGGGACTAGCGGACCGCGAGCAGTACTTC. Translated, it gives CASSLSGLADREQYF.

This clone was counted a few times. This chain joins TRBV7-9 and TRBJ2-1; D might be TRBD1 (6 bases). The V end lost 8 bases, the J end lost 5 bases, and 10 bases lay between the germline ends. Germline V gene sequence: CDR1 SEHNR, CDR2 FQNEAQ (reference sequence). The CDR3 has 12 amino acids. CDR3 amino acids: CASEGDDNEQFF. CDR3 nucleotides: TGTGCCAGCGAGGGGGACGACAATGAGCAGTTCTTC.

About this clone itself: This specimen includes other DNA sequences encoding the same CDR3. V gene TRBV29-1 combines with J gene TRBJ2-2; D remains ambiguous. The CDR3 totals 10 residues. Trimming stripped 5 bases from V and 5 bases from J, with 3 bases between. Germline lookup yields CDR1 SQVTM and CDR2 ANQGSEA. CDR3 nucleotide sequence: TGCAGCGTTAGGACCGGGGAGCTGTTTTTT. As protein: CSVRTGELFF.